One sample yielded the 8 T cell receptor beta chains listed below, sequenced in a study of CXCR3-negative and CXCR3-positive naive CD8 T cells (dated by TCRdb to about 2019). Study-level results and caveats: TRB CDR3s from CXCR3-positive naive cells showed higher hydrophobicity (lower Kidera factor 4), lower energy, and higher strength and volume indices than CXCR3-negative naive cells.

Sequencing took place on a NextSeq 550. The Human TCR Profiling Kit (MiLaboratory) was used to make UMI-labeled 5' RACE TRB cDNA libraries. TCRdb reprocessed the sequencing reads and holds a single record per CDR3 protein sequence, with no DNA. The table kept for this sample lists about 92,000 distinct CDR3 sequences. Around 0.82% of the sample is held by the ten biggest clonotypes. Antigens for these TCRs are unknown. The sample comprised naive CXCR3+ CD8+ T cells from blood. Interpreted using the paper, the cell subset or site label stands for: CD45RO-CCR7+CD27+CD95- naive CD8+ T cells expressing CXCR3 (TNR3+). The receptors stem from a human donor in good health. Some clones in this sample may be carry-over from other donors' samples.

V usage is TRBV20-1 and J usage is TRBJ1-5; TCRdb gives TRBD1 as the D gene, but with no DNA this cannot be confirmed. CDR3 length: 16 residues. Germline CDR1 reads DFQATT; CDR2 reads SNEGSKA (reference sequence). This CDR3 is CSARDGGGRKGQPQHF.

V usage is TRBV7-6 and J usage is TRBJ2-7; TCRdb's D call, TRBD1, is unchecked because there is no DNA. The germline V gene encodes CDR1 SGHVS and CDR2 FNYEAQ. There are 15 residues in the CDR3. This CDR3 is CASSFWGAESYEQYF.

The chain recombines TRBV25-1 with TRBJ2-6; TCRdb outputs TRBD2, but without DNA this stays unchecked. CDR1 MGHDK and CDR2 SYGVNS come from the germline V gene. There are 19 residues in the CDR3. CDR3 sequence reads: CASSEYWEGKSSGANVLTF.

The V call is TRBV27, the J call TRBJ2-2; without DNA, the TCRdb call of TRBD1 cannot be checked. Germline lookup yields CDR1 MNHEY and CDR2 SMNVEV (reference sequence). This CDR3 contains 16 residues. The chain's CDR3 is CASSFTGTGLTGELFF.

The chain couples TRBV5-1 to TRBJ1-5. The CDR3 covers 15 residues. Germline V gene sequence: CDR1 SGHRS, CDR2 YFSETQ. The CDR3 sequence is CASSLYGDSNQPQHF.

This rearrangement joins TRBV14 to TRBJ1-2. The V gene's germline CDR1 is SGHDN and CDR2 FVKESK. The CDR3 loop spans 17 amino acids. The CDR3: CASSQAVEESYIYGYTF.

The CDR3 sequence: CASSLSQTSSYNEQFF. The chain uses TRBV12-3 or TRBV12-4 and TRBJ2-1. The CDR3 extends over 16 amino acids.

This rearrangement joins TRBV6-2 or TRBV6-3 to TRBJ2-1; checking the TCRdb D call of TRBD2 is not possible without DNA. Germline V gene sequence: CDR1 MNHEY, CDR2 SVGEGT. This CDR3 has 15 residues. The CDR3 spells CASSYGSGRVNEQFF.